The rows below give T cell receptor beta chains drawn from one sample of a study of persistence of HIV-infected CD4 T cells. No cognate antigen is known for these TCRs. TCRdb keeps only in-frame clones here, not all; method: immunoSEQ multiplex PCR. The sample records about 45,000 clones, about 87% being singletons. The sequencing used CD4+ T cells sorted from PBMCs after roughly 18-hour stimulation, collected from a patient who received antiretroviral therapy. These receptors were obtained from an adult woman with HIV who was CMV-seropositive. CDR3s include the opening cysteine and the closing phenylalanine or tryptophan. D genes are given only for firm matches. A row's size may be missing; if present it is once, few, many or a size class.

once	TRBD2	TRBJ2-3	TRBV10-3	CAINSGGWGKDADTQYF	TGTGCCATCAATTCGGGAGGGTGGGGCAAGGACGCAGATACGCAGTATTTT
.	.	TRBJ1-3	TRBV10-3	CAISEETESGNTIYF	TGTGCCATCAGTGAGGAGACAGAATCTGGAAACACCATATATTTT
.	.	TRBJ1-1	TRBV30	CAWSRDLGAEAFF	TGTGCCTGGAGTCGGGACCTGGGCGCTGAAGCTTTCTTT
.	TRBD1	TRBJ1-1	TRBV5-4	CASSPVPGQGRMTEAFF	TGTGCCAGCAGCCCAGTCCCGGGACAGGGGCGAATGACTGAAGCTTTCTTT
.	.	TRBJ1-4	TRBV6-5	CASAGTVYNEKLFF	TGTGCCAGCGCAGGGACGGTTTATAATGAAAAACTGTTTTTT
.	.	TRBJ1-1	TRBV2	CASSEFGRELTEAFF	TGTGCCAGCAGTGAGTTTGGCAGGGAATTGACTGAAGCTTTCTTT
.	TRBD1	TRBJ1-5	TRBV5-1	CASSSGQINQPQHF	TGCGCCAGCAGCTCGGGACAGATTAATCAGCCCCAGCATTTT
.	.	TRBJ1-2	TRBV29-1	CSVEDNWEGGYTF	TGCAGCGTTGAGGACAATTGGGAGGGAGGCTACACCTTC
.	TRBD2	TRBJ2-1	TRBV10-3	CAISESGAGGEQFF	TGTGCCATCAGTGAGTCTGGAGCGGGGGGAGAGCAGTTCTTC
.	.	TRBJ1-2	TRBV27	CASSALKGVVGYGYTF	TGTGCCAGCAGTGCTCTGAAGGGGGTTGTTGGCTATGGCTACACCTTC
.	.	TRBJ2-5	TRBV7-8	CASSHRTETQYF	TGTGCCAGCAGCCATCGCACGGAGACCCAGTACTTC
.	.	TRBJ1-3	TRBV18	CASSTAGTGNTIYF	TGTGCCAGCTCAACAGCGGGAACTGGAAACACCATATATTTT
.	TRBD1	TRBJ2-4	TRBV2	CASSDPGQGRIGKNIQYF	TGTGCCAGCAGTGATCCGGGACAGGGTAGGATCGGCAAAAACATTCAGTACTTC
.	.	TRBJ1-2	TRBV6-5	CASMAGGNYGYTF	TGTGCCAGCATGGCCGGGGGGAACTATGGCTACACCTTC
.	.	TRBJ1-2	TRBV6-5	CASRTAPYGYTF	TGTGCCAGCAGAACAGCTCCTTATGGCTACACCTTC
.	TRBD2	TRBJ2-3	TRBV29-1	CSDRGGASTDTQYF	TGCAGCGATCGCGGGGGGGCTAGCACAGATACGCAGTATTTT
.	.	TRBJ1-2	TRBV2	CASSEMGDGYTF	TGTGCCAGCAGTGAAATGGGCGATGGCTACACCTTC
.	.	TRBJ2-1	TRBV5-4	CASSLPQSSYNEQFF	TGTGCCAGCAGCCTTCCGCAAAGCTCCTACAATGAGCAGTTCTTC
.	.	TRBJ2-5	TRBV5-4	CASSLVAARGTQYF	TGTGCCAGCAGCTTGGTAGCGGCGCGTGGGACCCAGTACTTC
.	.	TRBJ1-2	TRBV7-2	CASSSAGGRGGSYGYTF	TGTGCCAGCAGCTCCGCAGGTGGGAGGGGGGGGTCCTATGGCTACACCTTC
.	TRBD1	TRBJ1-1	TRBV6-2/TRBV6-3	CASSYPILGQAGRTEAFF	TGTGCCAGCAGTTACCCCATCCTCGGACAGGCTGGTAGAACTGAAGCTTTCTTT
few	TRBD1	TRBJ1-4	TRBV5-8	CASSLGQGAREKLFF	TGTGCCAGCAGCTTGGGGCAGGGGGCTCGGGAAAAACTGTTTTTT
.	.	TRBJ2-3	TRBV6-1	CASSEERGTDTQYF	TGTGCCAGCAGTGAAGAGCGGGGCACAGATACGCAGTATTTT
.	.	TRBJ1-2	TRBV19	CASRGRGYGYTF	TGTGCCAGTAGAGGCAGGGGCTACGGCTACACCTTC
few	.	TRBJ1-1	TRBV12-3/TRBV12-4	CASSFAGAVEAFF	TGTGCCAGCAGTTTCGCTGGGGCAGTTGAAGCTTTCTTT
.	.	TRBJ1-4	TRBV6-5	CASSYGASNEKLFF	TGTGCCAGCAGTTACGGGGCTTCAAATGAAAAACTGTTTTTT
.	TRBD1	TRBJ2-1	TRBV30	CAWSVGDRGYNEQFF	TGTGCCTGGAGTGTAGGGGACAGGGGCTACAATGAGCAGTTCTTC
few	.	TRBJ1-3	TRBV2	CASRGMGALGNTIYF	TGTGCCAGCAGGGGGATGGGGGCGCTCGGAAACACCATATATTTT
.	.	TRBJ2-5	TRBV7-8	CASSPSRQRETQYF	TGTGCCAGCAGCCCAAGTAGACAGCGCGAGACCCAGTACTTC
.	.	TRBJ2-3	TRBV3-1/TRBV3-2	CASSQDPSSSTDTQYF	TGTGCCAGCAGCCAAGATCCCTCTTCTAGCACAGATACGCAGTATTTT
.	TRBD1	TRBJ2-7	TRBV5-1	CASSFLTPGQGASEQYF	TGCGCCAGCAGCTTCCTCACTCCGGGACAGGGGGCATCCGAGCAGTACTTC
.	.	TRBJ2-5	TRBV24-1	CATSDQAGRGSETQYF	TGTGCCACCAGTGATCAGGCGGGCAGGGGTAGTGAGACCCAGTACTTC
.	.	TRBJ2-5	TRBV30	CAWAWSRQETQYF	TGTGCCTGGGCCTGGAGCCGCCAAGAGACCCAGTACTTC
.	.	TRBJ1-1	TRBV14	CASSQELKNTEAFF	TGTGCCAGCAGCCAAGAGCTAAAGAACACTGAAGCTTTCTTT
.	.	TRBJ2-7	TRBV5-1	CASSIGSTYEQYF	TGCGCCAGCAGCATCGGGTCTACCTACGAGCAGTACTTC
.	.	TRBJ1-2	TRBV19	CASRNRDSLEAYTF	TGTGCCAGTAGAAATAGGGACTCCCTGGAAGCCTACACCTTC
.	TRBD1	TRBJ1-2	TRBV3-1/TRBV3-2	CASSSPGQNYGYTF	TGTGCCAGCAGCTCACCGGGACAGAACTATGGCTACACCTTC
.	.	TRBJ1-2	TRBV18	CASSPSDRLDGYTF	TGTGCCAGCTCACCTTCCGACAGATTGGATGGCTACACCTTC
.	.	TRBJ2-7	TRBV5-1	CASSSLRDTPYEQYF	TGCGCCAGCAGCTCACTAAGGGACACCCCCTACGAGCAGTACTTC
.	TRBD2	TRBJ2-3	TRBV6-5	CASSAGLARDTQYF	TGTGCCAGCAGCGCGGGACTAGCAAGAGATACGCAGTATTTT
.	.	TRBJ1-1	TRBV18	CASSPLMTVTNTEAFF	TGTGCCAGCTCCCCACTGATGACAGTTACGAACACTGAAGCTTTCTTT
.	.	TRBJ1-4	TRBV6-5	CASRPMINEKLFF	TGTGCCAGCAGACCGATGATTAATGAAAAACTGTTTTTT
.	.	TRBJ2-1	TRBV5-6	CASSLGNEQFF	TGTGCCAGCAGCTTGGGCAATGAGCAGTTCTTC
.	.	TRBJ1-6	TRBV5-1	CASSLDRGANSPLHF	TGCGCCAGCAGCTTGGATCGGGGGGCTAATTCACCCCTCCACTTT
.	.	TRBJ1-2	TRBV2	CASSGGEGGYTF	TGTGCCAGCAGTGGGGGGGAGGGCGGCTACACCTTC
.	TRBD1	TRBJ1-2	TRBV5-8	CASSSRPGQQYYGYTF	TGTGCCAGCAGCTCTCGCCCGGGACAGCAATACTATGGCTACACCTTC